Sequencing of this T cell receptor (beta chain) was carried out in a study of CXCR3-negative and CXCR3-positive naive CD8 T cells. Study-wide results and caveats: Naive subsets did not differ in surface CD5, and TRB CDR3 properties served to infer TCR strength. Whereas memory cells differed, naive CXCR3-negative and CXCR3-positive cells shared similar TRBV-TRBJ usage. Naive cells that were CXCR3-positive had more hydrophobic TRB CDR3s (compared with CXCR3-negative naive cells).

To note about this clonotype: Its antigen is unidentified.

TRB cDNA was prepared as libraries by UMI-labeled 5' RACE. TCRdb re-called the 5' RACE reads, yielding one record per CDR3 amino acid sequence without DNA. The data include 90,000 to 100,000 distinct CDR3 sequences; the top ten clones carry about 1.1%. Triplicate 300,000-cell sorts were made of each CD8+ T cell subset. Definition of naive CD8+ T cells rested on a CD45RO-CCR7+CD27+CD95- profile. The CDR3 is made up of 15 amino acids. The germline V gene encodes CDR1 SGHTA and CDR2 FQGNSA. The sample was naive CXCR3+ CD8+ T cells from blood. Noted subset: CD45RO-CCR7+CD27+CD95- naive CD8+ T cells expressing CXCR3 (TNR3+). This sequence joins TRBV7-2 and TRBJ2-5. The TCR originated in a human donor in good health. Some clones in this sample may be carry-over from other donors' samples. Here the CDR3 reads CASASTASQEETQYF.